This T cell receptor beta chain was profiled in a study of vaccination effects on CD4 cells after COVID-19. Study conclusions and caveats: The study found that only 1 of 255 vaccine-induced clones from healthy vaccinees cross-reacted with common cold coronaviruses. Clones arising from infection and from vaccination showed marked clonal contraction late after vaccination.

Using viral peptide pools, the ViraFEST assay grew out antigen-specific CD4+ T cells prior to sequencing. Having been cultured for around ten days, the cells underwent CD4+ T cell isolation. Having tested negative for nucleocapsid antibodies, the vaccine recipients showed no prior SARS-CoV-2 infection. A density of fewer than 2.5 million PBMC per well was used; these cells were cultured with 9.5 to 10 IU/ml IL-2 and about 9.5 ug/ml peptides. Produced via immunoSEQ multiplex PCR; TCRdb's table is partial and in-frame only. Of roughly 42,000 clones listed, 77% are singletons. Remarks on this clone: Its antigen remains unidentified.

The material sequenced was CD4+ T cells from PBMCs cultured with HCoV-NL63 spike peptides, taken before COVID-19 vaccination. The origin of this receptor is a human donor who received a COVID-19 vaccine.

The CDR3: CASSSRYSGGSTDTQYF. The CDR3 nucleotides are TGTGCCAGCAGTTCCCGTTATAGCGGGGGAAGCACAGATACGCAGTATTTT. The chain recombines TRBV6-2 or TRBV6-3 with TRBJ2-3; 9 bases line up with TRBD2. The CDR3 has 17 amino acids. The V gene's germline CDR1 is MNHEY and CDR2 SVGEGT. Trimming took 4 bases from V and 0 from J; bases not matched to a gene: 8.